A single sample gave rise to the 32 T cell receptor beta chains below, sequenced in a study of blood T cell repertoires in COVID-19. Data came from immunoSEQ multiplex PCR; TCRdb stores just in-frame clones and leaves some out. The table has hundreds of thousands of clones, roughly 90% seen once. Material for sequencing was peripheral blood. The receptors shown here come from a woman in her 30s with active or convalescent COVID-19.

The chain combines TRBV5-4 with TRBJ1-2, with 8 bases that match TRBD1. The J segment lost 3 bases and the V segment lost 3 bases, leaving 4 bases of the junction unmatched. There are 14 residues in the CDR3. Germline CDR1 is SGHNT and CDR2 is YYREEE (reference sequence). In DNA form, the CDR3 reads TGTGCCAGCAGCTGGGGACAGGACGACTATGGCTACACCTTC. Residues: CASSWGQDDYGYTF.

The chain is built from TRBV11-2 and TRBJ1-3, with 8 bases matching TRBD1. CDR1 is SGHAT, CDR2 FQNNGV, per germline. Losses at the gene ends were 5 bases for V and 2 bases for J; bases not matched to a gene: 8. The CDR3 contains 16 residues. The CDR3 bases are TGTGCCAGCAGCCCGACGACAGGGGAGGCTGGAAACACCATATATTTT. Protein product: CASSPTTGEAGNTIYF.

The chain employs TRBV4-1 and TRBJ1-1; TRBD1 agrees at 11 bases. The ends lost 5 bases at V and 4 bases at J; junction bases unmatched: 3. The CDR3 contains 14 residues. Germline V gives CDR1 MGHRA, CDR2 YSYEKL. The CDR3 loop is CASSEGQGGTEAFF. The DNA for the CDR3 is TGCGCCAGCAGCGAGGGACAGGGGGGCACTGAAGCTTTCTTT.

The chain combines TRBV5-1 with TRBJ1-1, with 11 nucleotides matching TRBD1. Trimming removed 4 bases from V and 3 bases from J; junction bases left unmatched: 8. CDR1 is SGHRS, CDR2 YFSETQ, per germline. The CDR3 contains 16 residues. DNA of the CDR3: TGCGCCAGCAGCACTCCGGGACAGGGGGAGGACACTGAAGCTTTCTTT. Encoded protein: CASSTPGQGEDTEAFF.

The CDR3 DNA is TGTGCCAGCATTCCAGGGCCTTCCAACTATGGCTACACCTTC. Translated, it gives CASIPGPSNYGYTF. The gene calls are TRBV2 and TRBJ1-2; possibly TRBD1 for D (5 bases). The CDR3 covers 14 residues. Germline values: CDR1 SNHLY, CDR2 FYNNEI. Trimming shortened V by 7 bases and J by 2 bases, and 14 bases separated the two germline ends. Full variable domain (missing parts from reference TRBV2 and TRBJ1-2): EPEVTQTPSHQVTQMGQEVILRCVPISNHLYFYWYRQILGQKVEFLVSFYNNEISEKSEIFDDQFSVERPDGSNFTLKIRSTKLEDSAMYFCASIPGPSNYGYTFGSGTRLTVV.

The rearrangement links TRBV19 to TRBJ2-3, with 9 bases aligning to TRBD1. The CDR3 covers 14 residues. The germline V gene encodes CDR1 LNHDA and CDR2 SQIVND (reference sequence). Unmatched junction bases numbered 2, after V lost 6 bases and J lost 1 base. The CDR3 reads CASRNRGRTDTQYF. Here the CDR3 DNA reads TGTGCCAGTAGAAACAGGGGGCGCACAGATACGCAGTATTTT.

As DNA, the CDR3 is TGTGCCAGCAGTTCCCCCGGAGGGTCCCGAGAAAAACTGTTTTTT. Amino acid sequence: CASSSPGGSREKLFF. The chain joins TRBV6-2 or TRBV6-3 to TRBJ1-4; no definite D call. Germline V lookup: CDR1 MNHEY, CDR2 SVGEGT. Trimming shortened V by 4 bases and J by 8 bases, and 17 bases separated the two germline ends. The CDR3 covers 15 residues.

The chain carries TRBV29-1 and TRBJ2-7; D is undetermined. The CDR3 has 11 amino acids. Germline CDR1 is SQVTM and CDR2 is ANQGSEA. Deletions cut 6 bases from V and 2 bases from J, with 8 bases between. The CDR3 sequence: CSVRSAYEQYF. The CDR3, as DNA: TGCAGCGTCAGAAGCGCCTACGAGCAGTACTTC.

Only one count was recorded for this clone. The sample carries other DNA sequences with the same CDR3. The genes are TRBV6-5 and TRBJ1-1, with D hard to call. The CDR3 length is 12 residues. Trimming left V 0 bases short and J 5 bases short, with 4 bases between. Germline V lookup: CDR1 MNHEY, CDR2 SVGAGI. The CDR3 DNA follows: TGTGCCAGCAGTTACTCACGGACTGAAGCTTTCTTT. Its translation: CASSYSRTEAFF.

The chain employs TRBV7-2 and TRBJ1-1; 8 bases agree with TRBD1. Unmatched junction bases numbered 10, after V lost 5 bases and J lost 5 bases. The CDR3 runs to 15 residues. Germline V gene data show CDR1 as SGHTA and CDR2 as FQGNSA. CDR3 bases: TGTGCCAGCAGCGAAAACCAGGGGGCCGGGACTGAAGCTTTCTTT. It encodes CASSENQGAGTEAFF.

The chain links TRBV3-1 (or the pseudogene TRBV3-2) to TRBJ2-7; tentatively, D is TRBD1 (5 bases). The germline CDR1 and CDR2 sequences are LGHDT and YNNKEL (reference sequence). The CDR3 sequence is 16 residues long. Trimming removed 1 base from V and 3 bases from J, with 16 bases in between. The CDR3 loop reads CASSQVNRQHYYEQYF. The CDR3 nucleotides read TGTGCCAGCAGCCAAGTTAATCGACAGCACTACTACGAGCAGTACTTC.

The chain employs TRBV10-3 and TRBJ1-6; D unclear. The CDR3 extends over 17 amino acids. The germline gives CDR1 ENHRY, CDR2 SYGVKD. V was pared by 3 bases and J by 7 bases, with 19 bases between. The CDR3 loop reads CAISDRLAVIQNSPLHF. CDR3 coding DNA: TGTGCCATCAGTGACAGACTGGCGGTCATCCAAAATTCACCCCTCCACTTT.

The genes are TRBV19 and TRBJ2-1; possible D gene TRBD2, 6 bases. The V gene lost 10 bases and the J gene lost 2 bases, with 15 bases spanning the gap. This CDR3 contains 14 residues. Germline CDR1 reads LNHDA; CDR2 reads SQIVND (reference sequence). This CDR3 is CATRGSPTYNEQFF. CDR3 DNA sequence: TGTGCCACCCGGGGGTCACCTACCTACAATGAGCAGTTCTTC.

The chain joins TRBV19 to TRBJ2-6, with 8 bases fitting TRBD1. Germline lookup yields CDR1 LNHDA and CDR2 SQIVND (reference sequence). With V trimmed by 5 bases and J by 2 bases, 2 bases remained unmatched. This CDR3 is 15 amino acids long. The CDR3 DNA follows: TGTGCCAGTAGTGTGACAGGGGCTGGGGCCAACGTCCTGACTTTC. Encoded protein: CASSVTGAGANVLTF.

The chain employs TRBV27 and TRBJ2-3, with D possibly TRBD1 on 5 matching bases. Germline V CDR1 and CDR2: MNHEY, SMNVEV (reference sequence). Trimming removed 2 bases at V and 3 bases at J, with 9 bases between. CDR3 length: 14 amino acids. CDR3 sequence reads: CASSLKGKTDTQYF. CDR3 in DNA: TGTGCCAGCAGTTTAAAGGGGAAAACAGATACGCAGTATTTT.

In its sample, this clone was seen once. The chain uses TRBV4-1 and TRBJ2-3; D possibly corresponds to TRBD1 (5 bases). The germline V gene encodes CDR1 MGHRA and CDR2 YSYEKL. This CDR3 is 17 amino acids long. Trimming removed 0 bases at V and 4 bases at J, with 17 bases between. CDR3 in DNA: TGCGCCAGCAGCCAAGATAGTGGTGAACAGGCGTCAGATACGCAGTATTTT. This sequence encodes CASSQDSGEQASDTQYF.

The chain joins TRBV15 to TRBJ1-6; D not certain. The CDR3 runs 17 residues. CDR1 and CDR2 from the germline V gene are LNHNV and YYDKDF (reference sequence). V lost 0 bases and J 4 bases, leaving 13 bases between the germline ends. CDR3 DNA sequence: TGTGCCACCAGCAGAGATCGGCTCCCGGGTTATAATTCACCCCTCCACTTT. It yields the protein CATSRDRLPGYNSPLHF.

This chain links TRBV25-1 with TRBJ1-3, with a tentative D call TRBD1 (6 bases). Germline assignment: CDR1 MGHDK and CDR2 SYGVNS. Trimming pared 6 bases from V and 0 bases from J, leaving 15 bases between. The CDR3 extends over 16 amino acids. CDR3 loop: CASRDGTLTSGNTIYF. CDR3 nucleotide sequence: TGTGCCAGCAGAGACGGGACACTGACCTCTGGAAACACCATATATTTT.

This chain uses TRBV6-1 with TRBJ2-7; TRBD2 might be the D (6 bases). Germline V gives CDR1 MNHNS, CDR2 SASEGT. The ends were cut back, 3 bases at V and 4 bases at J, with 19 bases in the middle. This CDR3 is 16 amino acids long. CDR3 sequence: CASSDYIRDLKYEQYF. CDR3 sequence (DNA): TGTGCCAGCAGTGATTACATCCGGGACTTAAAGTACGAGCAGTACTTC.

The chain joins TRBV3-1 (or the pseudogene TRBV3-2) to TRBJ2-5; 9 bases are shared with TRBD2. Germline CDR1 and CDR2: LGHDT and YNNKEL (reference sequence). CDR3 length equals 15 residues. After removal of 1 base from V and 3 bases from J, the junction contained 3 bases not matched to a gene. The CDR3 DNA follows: TGTGCCAGCAGCCAAGGAGCGGGGGGAGAAGAGACCCAGTACTTC. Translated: CASSQGAGGEETQYF.

CDR3: CASSIQAGGPPGANVLTF. The CDR3 DNA follows: TGTGCCAGTAGTATTCAGGCGGGAGGTCCCCCTGGGGCCAACGTCCTGACTTTC. The chain joins TRBV19 to TRBJ2-6; 8 bases are a match to TRBD2. Germline trimming cut 3 bases from V and 2 bases from J; bases unmatched to any gene: 9. There are 18 residues in the CDR3. The germline V gene has CDR1 LNHDA and CDR2 SQIVND (reference sequence).

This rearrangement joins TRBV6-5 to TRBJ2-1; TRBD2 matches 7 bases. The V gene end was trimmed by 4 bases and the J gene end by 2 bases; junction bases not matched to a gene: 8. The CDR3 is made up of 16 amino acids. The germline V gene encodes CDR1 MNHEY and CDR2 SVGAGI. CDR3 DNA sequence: TGTGCCAGCAGTTCTCCCCGGGACTACGCCTACAATGAGCAGTTCTTC. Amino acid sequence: CASSSPRDYAYNEQFF.

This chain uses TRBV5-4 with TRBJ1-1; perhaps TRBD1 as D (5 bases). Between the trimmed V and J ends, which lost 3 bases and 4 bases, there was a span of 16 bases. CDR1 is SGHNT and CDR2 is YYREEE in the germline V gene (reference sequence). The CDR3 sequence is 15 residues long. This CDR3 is CASSSEGVLGTEAFF. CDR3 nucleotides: TGTGCCAGCAGCTCGGAAGGGGTTTTGGGCACTGAAGCTTTCTTT.

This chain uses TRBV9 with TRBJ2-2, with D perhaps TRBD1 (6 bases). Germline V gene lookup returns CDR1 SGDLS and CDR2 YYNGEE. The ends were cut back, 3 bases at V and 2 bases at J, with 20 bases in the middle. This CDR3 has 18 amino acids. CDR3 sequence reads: CASSARRGLQGNTGELFF. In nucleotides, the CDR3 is TGTGCCAGCAGCGCCCGCCGTGGGTTACAGGGAAACACCGGGGAGCTGTTTTTT.

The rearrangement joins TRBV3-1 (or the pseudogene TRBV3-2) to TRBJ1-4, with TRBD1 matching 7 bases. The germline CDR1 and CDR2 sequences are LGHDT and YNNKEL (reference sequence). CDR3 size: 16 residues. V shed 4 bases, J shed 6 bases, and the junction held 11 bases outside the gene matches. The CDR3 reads CASSPWTGRVDEKLFF. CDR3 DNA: TGTGCCAGCAGCCCGTGGACAGGCCGAGTCGATGAAAAACTGTTTTTT.

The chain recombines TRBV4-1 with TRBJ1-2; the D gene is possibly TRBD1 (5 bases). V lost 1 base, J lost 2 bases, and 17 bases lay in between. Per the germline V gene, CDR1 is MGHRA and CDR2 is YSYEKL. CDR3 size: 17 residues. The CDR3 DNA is TGCGCCAGCAGCCAAGGAGGGGCCGGGAGCATCAACTATGGCTACACCTTC. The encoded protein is CASSQGGAGSINYGYTF.

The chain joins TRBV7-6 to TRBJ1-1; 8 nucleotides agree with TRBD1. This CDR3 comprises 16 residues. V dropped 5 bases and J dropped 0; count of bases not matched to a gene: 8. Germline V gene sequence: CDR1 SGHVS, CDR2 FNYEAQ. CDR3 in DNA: TGTGCCAGCAGCAGCGTCAGGGGGCAAATGAACACTGAAGCTTTCTTT. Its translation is CASSSVRGQMNTEAFF.

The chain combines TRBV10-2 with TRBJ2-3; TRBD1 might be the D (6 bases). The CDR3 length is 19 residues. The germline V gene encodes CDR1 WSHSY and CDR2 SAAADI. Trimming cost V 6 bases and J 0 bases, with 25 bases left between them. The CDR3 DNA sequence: TGCGCCAGCAGCCCCATACCCCTGACCGGGACAAGAAGCACAGATACGCAGTATTTT. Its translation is CASSPIPLTGTRSTDTQYF.

CDR3 loop: CASSLGTGYTGELFF. CDR3 DNA: TGTGCCAGTAGCCTCGGGACAGGGTACACCGGGGAGCTGTTTTTT. This rearrangement joins TRBV19 to TRBJ2-2, with TRBD1 matching 9 bases. V was clipped by 6 bases and J by 3 bases; unmatched bases: 5. The CDR3 contains 15 residues. Germline-derived CDR1 and CDR2 are LNHDA and SQIVND (reference sequence).

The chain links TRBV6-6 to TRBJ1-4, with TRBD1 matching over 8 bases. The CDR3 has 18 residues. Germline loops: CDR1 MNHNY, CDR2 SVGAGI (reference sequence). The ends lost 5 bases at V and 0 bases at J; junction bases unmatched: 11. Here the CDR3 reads CASSRTGQGFATNEKLFF. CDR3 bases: TGTGCCAGCAGTCGGACAGGACAGGGCTTTGCAACTAATGAAAAACTGTTTTTT.

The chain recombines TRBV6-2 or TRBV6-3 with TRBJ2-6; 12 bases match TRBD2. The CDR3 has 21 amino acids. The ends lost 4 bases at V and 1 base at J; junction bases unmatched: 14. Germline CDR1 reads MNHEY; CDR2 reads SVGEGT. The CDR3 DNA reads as TGTGCCAGCAGTTTTGACCTAGCGGGGGGGCTCTTAGTTTCTGGGGCCAACGTCCTGACTTTC. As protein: CASSFDLAGGLLVSGANVLTF.

The CDR3 nucleotides read TGTGCCACCAGTGACCTGGACAGTAATCAGCCCCAGCATTTT. It encodes CATSDLDSNQPQHF. The V and J genes are TRBV24-1 and TRBJ1-5; D perhaps matches TRBD1 (6 bases). V shed 4 bases and J shed 4 bases, with 10 bases lying between them. This CDR3 comprises 14 residues. Germline CDR1 KGHDR, CDR2 SFDVKD.